What follows are 23 T cell receptor beta chains derived from one specimen sequenced in a study of Ad26.COV2.S vaccination and SARS-CoV-2 variants. The treatment is: over 15 received Ad26.COV2.S at low or high dose, single or two shots; roughly 5 received placebo; per-sample allocation not given. Collection of the samples took place on day 63 after the first injection of vaccine or placebo. Produced via immunoSEQ multiplex PCR; TCRdb's table is partial and in-frame only. The data show roughly 410,000 clones, with 80% to 90% seen just once and about 7.4% held by the top ten. Here the sequenced sample was peripheral blood, taken in a trial of Ad26.COV2.S vaccine versus placebo. Source of these receptors: a person between 18 and 60 years old who received the Ad26.COV2.S COVID-19 vaccine or a placebo.

The chain joins TRBV19 to TRBJ1-4, with 7 bases aligning to TRBD1. Germline V gene data show CDR1 as LNHDA and CDR2 as SQIVND (reference sequence). The V and J ends lost 4 bases and 7 bases, in that order; junction bases with no gene match: 9. There are 15 residues in the CDR3. CDR3 nucleotide sequence: TGTGCCAGTAGTAGACGGACAGGTCGGGGTGAAAAACTGTTTTTT. Translating gives CASSRRTGRGEKLFF.

V usage is TRBV5-6 and J usage is TRBJ2-7, with TRBD2 matching over 7 bases. CDR3 size: 13 residues. Germline V gene lookup returns CDR1 SGHDT and CDR2 YYEEEE. V was pared by 3 bases and J by 7 bases, with 7 bases of the junction left unmatched. The CDR3 spells CASSSLGGREQYF. In DNA, the CDR3 is TGTGCCAGCAGCTCCCTCGGGGGGAGAGAGCAGTACTTC.

This chain joins TRBV14 and TRBJ1-1, with a weak D call TRBD1 (6 bases). CDR1 is SGHDN, CDR2 FVKESK, per germline. This CDR3 comprises 13 residues. V lost 5 bases to trimming and J lost 4 bases, with 11 bases between them. In nucleotides, the CDR3 is TGTGCCAGCAGCTGGGGGGGGCCCACTGAAGCTTTCTTT. Translated: CASSWGGPTEAFF.

J is TRBJ2-7 and V is TRBV5-5, with TRBD2 identical over 9 bases. The CDR3 totals 16 residues. CDR1 and CDR2 (germline): SGHKS, YYEKEE (reference sequence). With 2 bases clipped from V and 3 bases from J, the junction kept 9 bases outside the gene matches. DNA of the CDR3: TGTGCCAGCAGCTTCCGTGGCGGGGGGGACAGCTACGAGCAGTACTTC. Its protein product is CASSFRGGGDSYEQYF.

The chain is built from TRBV30 and TRBJ2-4; D gene uncertain. With 0 bases removed from V and 7 bases from J, the gap between germline ends came to 4 bases. The length of the CDR3 is 11 residues. Per the germline V gene, CDR1 is GTSNPN and CDR2 is SVGIG (reference sequence). Here the CDR3 DNA reads TGTGCCTGGAGTGTAACGAACATTCAGTACTTC. This gives the protein CAWSVTNIQYF.

The V gene is TRBV14, the J gene TRBJ1-2, with 8 bases fitting TRBD1. The trim removed 0 bases at V and 8 bases at J, leaving 8 bases unmatched. This CDR3 has 15 amino acids. Germline V CDR1 and CDR2: SGHDN, FVKESK. The CDR3 coding sequence is TGTGCCAGCAGCCAAGATTGGCAGGGGGCGCGGGGCTACACCTTC. It is translated as CASSQDWQGARGYTF.

The chain carries TRBV10-3 and TRBJ1-6; D unclear. V was shortened by 0 bases and J by 0 bases, with 15 bases between the two germline ends. CDR1 ENHRY and CDR2 SYGVKD come from the germline V gene. The CDR3 has 19 residues. CDR3 nucleotides: TGTGCCATCAGTGAGTCTCTGGCGGGAGTAAGCTCCTATAATTCACCCCTCCACTTT. Translated, it gives CAISESLAGVSSYNSPLHF.

The V call is TRBV18, the J call TRBJ1-1; D not resolved. This CDR3 comprises 16 residues. The germline CDR1 and CDR2 sequences are KGHSH and LQKENI. Between the trimmed V and J ends, which lost 2 bases and 5 bases, there was a span of 18 bases. Written as DNA, the CDR3 is TGTGCCAGCTCACCAGGGCCAGCCGGGCGTAGGACTGAAGCTTTCTTT. Its protein is CASSPGPAGRRTEAFF.

The J gene is TRBJ2-7, the V gene TRBV7-2; TRBD1 aligns across 11 bases. Trimming removed 5 bases from V and 3 bases from J; junction bases left unmatched: 15. Germline CDR1 SGHTA, CDR2 FQGNSA. This CDR3 region has 18 residues. DNA of the CDR3: TGTGCCAGCAGCATCGCCCGGGACAGGGGGTGGAAAAACTACGAGCAGTACTTC. Residues: CASSIARDRGWKNYEQYF.

The rearrangement links TRBV7-9 to TRBJ2-3; D might be TRBD1 or TRBD2, each matching 5 bases. The germline V and J ends were trimmed by 5 bases and 6 bases, with 9 bases remaining between them. This CDR3 is 12 amino acids long. Germline V gene lookup returns CDR1 SEHNR and CDR2 FQNEAQ (reference sequence). CDR3 sequence reads: CASSGDVDTQYF. The CDR3 DNA reads TGTGCCAGCAGCGGGGACGTTGATACGCAGTATTTT.

The chain carries TRBV3-1 (or the pseudogene TRBV3-2) and TRBJ2-7; D ambiguous. The CDR3 length is 16 residues. Germline CDR1 and CDR2: LGHDT and YNNKEL (reference sequence). V was clipped by 3 bases and J by 2 bases, with 17 bases between them. CDR3 in amino acids: CASSHGDGGGTYEQYF. DNA of the CDR3: TGTGCCAGCAGCCATGGAGATGGTGGCGGTACCTACGAGCAGTACTTC.

The chain has TRBV5-4 and TRBJ1-1, with D perhaps TRBD1 (5 bases). The CDR3 runs 14 residues. Trimming stripped 0 bases from V and 4 bases from J, with 10 bases between. Germline CDR1 and CDR2: SGHNT and YYREEE (reference sequence). The chain's CDR3 is CASSLAGYFTEAFF. CDR3 DNA: TGTGCCAGCAGCTTGGCAGGGTATTTCACTGAAGCTTTCTTT.

This clone was counted a single time. The chain uses TRBV18 and TRBJ1-1, with a tentative D call TRBD1 (6 bases). Trimming removed 2 bases from V and 5 bases from J, with 15 bases in between. Germline assignment: CDR1 KGHSH and CDR2 LQKENI. The CDR3 covers 15 residues. CDR3 loop: CASSPVRGQKTEAFF. The CDR3 DNA reads as TGTGCCAGCTCACCAGTTCGGGGGCAAAAAACTGAAGCTTTCTTT.

The V gene is TRBV4-1, the J gene TRBJ1-1; possible D gene TRBD1, 5 bases. The CDR3 length is 15 residues. V was clipped by 4 bases and J by 5 bases, with 17 bases between them. Germline-derived CDR1 and CDR2 are MGHRA and YSYEKL. DNA of the CDR3: TGCGCCAGCAGCCGAGTCGAGGGTGAGGGGACTGAAGCTTTCTTT. This sequence encodes CASSRVEGEGTEAFF.

The chain is built from TRBV15 and TRBJ1-2; no definite D call. Looked up from germline, CDR1 is LNHNV and CDR2 is YYDKDF (reference sequence). The V and J ends lost 1 base and 4 bases respectively, with 10 bases between them. This CDR3 is 14 amino acids long. The CDR3 region is CATSRASTGYGYTF. DNA for the CDR3: TGTGCCACCAGCAGAGCAAGCACGGGCTATGGCTACACCTTC.

This clone has ten or more counts. The J gene is TRBJ1-3, the V gene TRBV6-1; tentatively, D is TRBD1 (6 bases). Trimming left V 1 base short and J 0 bases short, with 7 bases between. Germline assignment: CDR1 MNHNS and CDR2 SASEGT. This CDR3 region has 15 residues. The CDR3 DNA is TGTGCCAGCAGTGAAGAGGACAGCTCTGGAAACACCATATATTTT. It specifies CASSEEDSSGNTIYF.

The chain is built from TRBV24-1 and TRBJ1-2, with unresolved D. This CDR3 comprises 14 residues. The germline V and J ends were trimmed by 5 bases and 0 bases, with 9 bases remaining between them. Germline V gives CDR1 KGHDR, CDR2 SFDVKD. CDR3 nucleotides: TGTGCCACCAGTGGCAGGTCCCCTAACTATGGCTACACCTTC. It translates to CATSGRSPNYGYTF.

V is TRBV10-3 and J is TRBJ1-2; 7 bases line up with TRBD1. Trimming cost V 5 bases and J 3 bases; bases outside gene matches: 3. This CDR3 has 13 amino acids. Germline V gives CDR1 ENHRY, CDR2 SYGVKD. CDR3 nucleotides: TGTGCCATCAGTTATGACAGGGACTATGGCTACACCTTC. Translating it yields CAISYDRDYGYTF.

The chain has TRBV7-6 and TRBJ2-1; D possibly corresponds to TRBD2 (6 bases). Trimming stripped 5 bases from V and 9 bases from J, with 17 bases between. The CDR3 runs 14 residues. The germline CDR1 and CDR2 sequences are SGHVS and FNYEAQ. The CDR3 region has the DNA TGTGCCAGCAGCCTCGGGAGCGGGCCAATTGAGCAGTTCTTC. Its protein product is CASSLGSGPIEQFF.

Worth noting for this clone: Other DNA sequences from this sample encode an identical CDR3 as well. V and J are TRBV29-1 and TRBJ1-2; TRBD1 is a possible D gene (6 bases). The CDR3 is 12 residues long. CDR1 SQVTM and CDR2 ANQGSEA come from the germline V gene. V lost 6 bases and J lost 2, with 10 bases in between. CDR3: CSVSTGNYGYTF. The CDR3 DNA follows: TGCAGCGTCAGTACAGGGAACTATGGCTACACCTTC.

This chain connects TRBV24-1 to TRBJ2-3; maybe TRBD2 (6 bases). The germline V gene encodes CDR1 KGHDR and CDR2 SFDVKD. V gave up 6 bases and J gave up 0 bases, with 9 bases separating them. This CDR3 contains 14 residues. CDR3 DNA: TGTGCCACCAGTATGGGGGGAAGCACAGATACGCAGTATTTT. Protein: CATSMGGSTDTQYF.

This clone was observed a single time. The V and J genes are TRBV4-3 and TRBJ2-1; no reliable D call. V was pared by 0 bases and J by 13 bases, with 16 bases between. The CDR3 sequence is 14 residues long. CDR1 LGHNA and CDR2 YSLEER come from the germline V gene. The CDR3 region is CASSQERFIRIQFF. The DNA for the CDR3 is TGCGCCAGCAGCCAAGAACGGTTTATCAGGATCCAGTTCTTC.

This clone has just a few counts. The chain couples TRBV6-5 to TRBJ2-5; TRBD1 aligns across 9 bases. Trimming at V came to 2 bases and at J to 5 bases, leaving 9 bases not matched to a gene. CDR1 is MNHEY and CDR2 is SVGAGI in the germline V gene. The CDR3 runs 16 residues. The CDR3 is CASSYLPGTGMETQYF. The CDR3 coding sequence is TGTGCCAGCAGTTACCTTCCCGGGACAGGGATGGAGACCCAGTACTTC.